The rows below give T cell receptor beta chains drawn from one sample of a study of CD8 T cells in ankylosing spondylitis. TCRdb recomputed calls from the 5' RACE reads with MiXCR, one row per CDR3 protein. Of roughly 240,000 distinct CDR3 sequences listed, roughly 32% are singletons. The sequencing input was blood, either unsorted or a sorted T cell fraction (not recorded which). The receptors originated from a male donor with ankylosing spondylitis or in good health (not recorded which). CDR3s include the opening cysteine and the closing phenylalanine or tryptophan. The order of the fields is clone size, D gene, V gene, J gene, CDR3 DNA, CDR3 protein. The D gene is left open where the match is weak. Some rows have no size entry. The others give once, few or many, or a class for an expanded clone.

clone_size: .
d_call: TRBD2
v_call: TRBV20-1
j_call: TRBJ2-5
cdr3_nt: TGCAGTGCTAGACCCTGGACTAGCGGAGACCAAGAGACCCAGTACTTC
cdr3_aa: CSARPWTSGDQETQYF

clone_size: many
d_call: .
v_call: TRBV29-1
j_call: TRBJ1-1
cdr3_nt: TGCAGCGTTGACTGGGGGCTAGATGAAGCTTTCTTT
cdr3_aa: CSVDWGLDEAFF

clone_size: few
d_call: .
v_call: TRBV29-1
j_call: TRBJ2-1
cdr3_nt: TGCAGCGTTGAAACCCCGGGTAGGTTTTTTTCCTACAATGAGCAGTTCTTC
cdr3_aa: CSVETPGRFFSYNEQFF

clone_size: few
d_call: .
v_call: TRBV2
j_call: TRBJ1-6
cdr3_nt: TGTGCCAGCAGTGGACGGAACATTAATTCACCCCTCCACTTT
cdr3_aa: CASSGRNINSPLHF

clone_size: .
d_call: TRBD1
v_call: TRBV20-1
j_call: TRBJ1-1
cdr3_nt: TGCAGTGCCGATCATGGGCAGGGGGCGGGAGCTTTCTTT
cdr3_aa: CSADHGQGAGAFF

clone_size: .
d_call: .
v_call: TRBV20-1
j_call: TRBJ2-5
cdr3_nt: TGCAGTGCTGCACAAACGGGGCAAGAGACCCAGTACTTC
cdr3_aa: CSAAQTGQETQYF

clone_size: .
d_call: TRBD2
v_call: TRBV12-3/TRBV12-4
j_call: TRBJ2-2
cdr3_nt: TGTGCCAGCAGCCGGGGGACTACCCTGAACACCGGGGAGCTGTTTTTT
cdr3_aa: CASSRGTTLNTGELFF

clone_size: few
d_call: TRBD1
v_call: TRBV10-3
j_call: TRBJ2-3
cdr3_nt: TGTGCCATCAGGCAAGGACAGGGATCCGGCGATACGCAGTATTTT
cdr3_aa: CAIRQGQGSGDTQYF

clone_size: .
d_call: .
v_call: TRBV5-5
j_call: TRBJ2-3
cdr3_nt: TGTGCCAGCAGCTCCTACCGCCCTAGCGCCACAGATACGCAGTATTTT
cdr3_aa: CASSSYRPSATDTQYF

clone_size: .
d_call: TRBD2
v_call: TRBV28
j_call: TRBJ2-1
cdr3_nt: TGTGCCAGCAGTCTGCTAAGCGGGGGGGCGTCTGAGCAGTTCTTC
cdr3_aa: CASSLLSGGASEQFF

clone_size: few
d_call: TRBD1
v_call: TRBV5-5
j_call: TRBJ2-1
cdr3_nt: TGTGCCAGCAGCCCTGGACAGGTTTTAGGTGAGCAGTTCTTC
cdr3_aa: CASSPGQVLGEQFF

clone_size: .
d_call: .
v_call: TRBV29-1
j_call: TRBJ2-3
cdr3_nt: TGCAGGTATAAACGACGGATGAGCACAGATACGCAGTATTTT
cdr3_aa: CRYKRRMSTDTQYF

clone_size: few
d_call: TRBD2
v_call: TRBV12-3/TRBV12-4
j_call: TRBJ2-3
cdr3_nt: TGTGCCAGCACCGGGCCAGCGGGGGGGCCCACAGATACGCAGTATTTT
cdr3_aa: CASTGPAGGPTDTQYF

clone_size: few
d_call: .
v_call: TRBV7-3
j_call: TRBJ1-1
cdr3_nt: TGTGCCAGCAGCTCCGGGACCAGCGGCACTGAAGCTTTCTTT
cdr3_aa: CASSSGTSGTEAFF

clone_size: few
d_call: TRBD2
v_call: TRBV20-1
j_call: TRBJ2-1
cdr3_nt: TGCAGTGCTACCGGGACTAGCGTTGGGGGCAATGAGCAGTTCTTC
cdr3_aa: CSATGTSVGGNEQFF

clone_size: few
d_call: TRBD2
v_call: TRBV27
j_call: TRBJ2-5
cdr3_nt: TGTGCCAGCAGCAGACTAGCGGGGGAGGAGACCCAGTACTTC
cdr3_aa: CASSRLAGEETQYF

clone_size: few
d_call: .
v_call: TRBV20-1
j_call: TRBJ2-7
cdr3_nt: TGCAGTGCTAGGGTGCCCGAAAGCTCCTACGAGCAGTACTTC
cdr3_aa: CSARVPESSYEQYF

clone_size: .
d_call: .
v_call: TRBV12-3/TRBV12-4
j_call: TRBJ2-7
cdr3_nt: TGTGCCAGCAGTAGACAGGGGAGGGACGAGCAGTACTTC
cdr3_aa: CASSRQGRDEQYF

clone_size: .
d_call: TRBD1
v_call: TRBV12-3/TRBV12-4
j_call: TRBJ2-2
cdr3_nt: TGTGCCAGCAGTTTTCACAGGGGCTTTAGGAACACCGGGGAGCTGTTTTTT
cdr3_aa: CASSFHRGFRNTGELFF

clone_size: once
d_call: .
v_call: TRBV4-1
j_call: TRBJ1-1
cdr3_nt: TGCGCCAGCAGCCAAGACAGGGTCCCTGACACTGAAGCTTTCTTT
cdr3_aa: CASSQDRVPDTEAFF

clone_size: few
d_call: .
v_call: TRBV20-1
j_call: TRBJ1-1
cdr3_nt: TGCAGTGCTAGAGGGGCCACAGAGCAATTCGATGAAGCTTTCTTT
cdr3_aa: CSARGATEQFDEAFF

clone_size: .
d_call: TRBD1
v_call: TRBV5-1
j_call: TRBJ1-4
cdr3_nt: TGCGCCAGCAGCACGACCGGGACAGCTAATGAAAAACTGTTTTTT
cdr3_aa: CASSTTGTANEKLFF

clone_size: .
d_call: TRBD2
v_call: TRBV7-2
j_call: TRBJ2-5
cdr3_nt: TGTGCCAGCAGCTTAGTTGGGACTAGTCAAGAGACCCAGTACTTC
cdr3_aa: CASSLVGTSQETQYF

clone_size: .
d_call: .
v_call: TRBV28
j_call: TRBJ2-3
cdr3_nt: TGTGCCAGCAGTTCCCACACCCCTGGCACAGATACGCAGTATTTT
cdr3_aa: CASSSHTPGTDTQYF

clone_size: few
d_call: .
v_call: TRBV20-1
j_call: TRBJ2-1
cdr3_nt: TGCAGTGCTAGAGATCTCCGAGCGGATGAGCAGTTCTTC
cdr3_aa: CSARDLRADEQFF

clone_size: .
d_call: TRBD2
v_call: TRBV11-2
j_call: TRBJ2-5
cdr3_nt: TGTGCCAGCAGCTTAATAGCGGGGGAGCAGGAGACCCAGTACTTC
cdr3_aa: CASSLIAGEQETQYF

clone_size: .
d_call: TRBD2
v_call: TRBV7-2
j_call: TRBJ2-5
cdr3_nt: TGTGCCAGCGCTGGCCCTCCTAGCGGGACCCAAGAGACCCAGTACTTC
cdr3_aa: CASAGPPSGTQETQYF

clone_size: .
d_call: .
v_call: TRBV7-8
j_call: TRBJ2-6
cdr3_nt: TGTGCCAGCAGCCCCCGCAGGGGCGCTGGGGCCAACGTCCTGACTTTC
cdr3_aa: CASSPRRGAGANVLTF

clone_size: few
d_call: .
v_call: TRBV6-1
j_call: TRBJ1-2
cdr3_nt: TGTGCCAGCGCTGAGGTGGCGGGAGATAACTATGGCTACACCTTC
cdr3_aa: CASAEVAGDNYGYTF

clone_size: few
d_call: TRBD2
v_call: TRBV25-1
j_call: TRBJ2-1
cdr3_nt: TGTGCCAGCAGTGAACCCGAGCGGGGACCCTACAATGAGCAGTTCTTC
cdr3_aa: CASSEPERGPYNEQFF

clone_size: few
d_call: .
v_call: TRBV5-6
j_call: TRBJ1-4
cdr3_nt: TGTGCCAGCAGCTCCCGGTCGGGAGGGTTCAGGGAAAAACTGTTTTTT
cdr3_aa: CASSSRSGGFREKLFF

clone_size: .
d_call: .
v_call: TRBV5-1
j_call: TRBJ2-7
cdr3_nt: TGCGCCAGCAGCTTGGTGGCCCCCGGGGGCGAGCAGTACTTC
cdr3_aa: CASSLVAPGGEQYF

clone_size: .
d_call: .
v_call: TRBV5-1
j_call: TRBJ2-3
cdr3_nt: TGCGCCAGCAGCTTGGGTAGGGCGGGAGATACGCAGTATTTT
cdr3_aa: CASSLGRAGDTQYF

clone_size: .
d_call: .
v_call: TRBV6-1
j_call: TRBJ1-4
cdr3_nt: TGTGCCAGCAGTGAAGGAGGGGATGAAAAACTGTTTTTT
cdr3_aa: CASSEGGDEKLFF

clone_size: .
d_call: .
v_call: TRBV7-2
j_call: TRBJ2-3
cdr3_nt: TGTGCCAGCAGCCCAAATGGGGGTACGCAGTATTTT
cdr3_aa: CASSPNGGTQYF

clone_size: .
d_call: TRBD2
v_call: TRBV6-1
j_call: TRBJ2-2
cdr3_nt: TGTGCCAGCACTCTAGCGGGGACCGGGGAGCTGTTTTTT
cdr3_aa: CASTLAGTGELFF

clone_size: .
d_call: .
v_call: TRBV5-1
j_call: TRBJ2-5
cdr3_nt: TGCGCCAGCAGCTTGTCCAGCAGGAACCAAGAGACCCAGTACTTC
cdr3_aa: CASSLSSRNQETQYF

clone_size: many
d_call: TRBD2
v_call: TRBV20-1
j_call: TRBJ2-3
cdr3_nt: TGCAGTGCTAGACCCGGGACTAGTCGTGCAGATACGCAGTATTTT
cdr3_aa: CSARPGTSRADTQYF

clone_size: .
d_call: .
v_call: TRBV2
j_call: TRBJ2-3
cdr3_nt: TGTGCCAGCAGTGTGCAGGGGATTGGCACAGATACGCAGTATTTT
cdr3_aa: CASSVQGIGTDTQYF

clone_size: few
d_call: .
v_call: TRBV3-1
j_call: TRBJ1-4
cdr3_nt: TGTGCCAGCAGCCAAATCGAAAATGAAAAACTGTTTTTT
cdr3_aa: CASSQIENEKLFF

clone_size: .
d_call: .
v_call: TRBV28
j_call: TRBJ2-1
cdr3_nt: TGTGCCAGCAGTGGCCTCAGTGAGCAGTTCTTC
cdr3_aa: CASSGLSEQFF